The 8 T cell receptor beta chains listed next were all sequenced from one sample in a study of T-cell memory formation after mild COVID-19 (dated by TCRdb to about 2021). Library construction relied on 5' RACE. The sequencer was an Illumina NovaSeq 6000. The raw public data were reprocessed by TCRdb itself: fastp quality trimming at Q25, MiXCR clonotype calling, in-frame beta chains only. Each CDR3 protein appears once, grouped with its most common genes and DNA. This sample holds approximately 480,000 distinct CDR3 sequences; around a sixth were observed only once. The ten biggest clones cover approximately 13% of the sample. Sequencing was done on a sample of PBMCs or a T cell subset sorted from them (not recorded which). The receptors derive from an adult woman who had mild COVID-19 (a few samples of this study predate the infection). The sample titles of this study are shuffled in the database, so cell type and time point are left out; the donor was told from shared clones.

This clonotype appeared many times. The V and J genes are TRBV6-2 or TRBV6-3 and TRBJ2-7, with 10 bases that match TRBD2. The J segment lost 3 bases and the V segment lost 6 bases, leaving 5 bases of the junction unmatched. Germline loops: CDR1 MNHEY, CDR2 SVGEGT. The CDR3 covers 14 residues. The CDR3 coding sequence is TGTGCCAGCAGCTTACTAGCGGGAAGCTACGAGCAGTACTTC. It codes for CASSLLAGSYEQYF.

This chain joins TRBV24-1 and TRBJ2-1; the match to TRBD2 covers 9 bases. CDR1 and CDR2 from the germline V gene are KGHDR and SFDVKD. This CDR3 has 12 residues. Trimming at V came to 6 bases and at J to 7 bases, leaving 0 bases not matched to a gene. CDR3 sequence: CATSTSGNEQFF. CDR3 coding DNA: TGTGCCACCAGTACTAGCGGGAATGAGCAGTTCTTC.

This chain uses TRBV7-9 with TRBJ1-5, with TRBD1 as a possible D gene (6 bases). V was clipped by 1 base and J by 2 bases, with 9 bases between them. The CDR3 extends over 15 amino acids. Germline CDR1 reads SEHNR; CDR2 reads FQNEAQ (reference sequence). CDR3 protein: CASSLGSGGNQPQHF. The CDR3, as DNA: TGTGCCAGCAGCTTAGGATCAGGGGGCAATCAGCCCCAGCATTTT.

This clonotype was seen many times. This chain links TRBV20-1 with TRBJ2-3; D gene ambiguous. The CDR3 sequence is 11 residues long. The germline gives CDR1 DFQATT, CDR2 SNEGSKA (reference sequence). The chain's CDR3 is CSPSSADTQYF. The DNA for the CDR3 is TGCAGCCCGTCTAGTGCAGATACGCAGTATTTT.

The table lists this clonotype with many counts. CDR3 sequence: CASSESSGANVLTF. DNA of the CDR3: TGTGCCAGCAGCGAGAGCTCTGGGGCCAACGTCCTGACTTTC. The chain is built from TRBV6-2 or TRBV6-3 and TRBJ2-6; D remains ambiguous. The germline gives CDR1 MNHEY, CDR2 SVGEGT. Trimming shortened V by 6 bases and J by 0 bases, and 6 bases separated the two germline ends. The CDR3 spans 14 residues.

There are a few counts of this clonotype. This chain joins TRBV6-5 and TRBJ2-5, with 7 nucleotides matching TRBD1. Per germline, CDR1 MNHEY and CDR2 SVGAGI. V dropped 6 bases and J dropped 1; count of bases not matched to a gene: 2. The CDR3 is 13 amino acids. The CDR3, as DNA: TGTGCCAGCAGGGGGACAGCCCAAGAGACCCAGTACTTC. It codes for CASRGTAQETQYF.

The J gene is TRBJ1-2, the V gene TRBV29-1; unclear D gene. The CDR3 has 13 amino acids. The V gene lost 5 bases and the J gene lost 5 bases, with 15 bases spanning the gap. Germline CDR1 and CDR2: SQVTM and ANQGSEA. CDR3 protein: CSVLDGESYGYTF. As DNA, the CDR3 is TGCAGCGTTTTGGACGGTGAATCTTATGGCTACACCTTC. Drawing the rest from reference TRBV29-1 and TRBJ1-2, the complete variable domain is SAVISQKPSRDICQRGTSLTIQCQVDSQVTMMFWYRQQPGQSLTLIATANQGSEATYESGFVIDKFPISRPNLTFSTLTVSNMSPEDSSIYLCSVLDGESYGYTFGSGTRLTVV.

V and J are TRBV4-2 and TRBJ2-5, with 9 bases aligning to TRBD2. Per the germline V gene, CDR1 is LGHNA and CDR2 is YNFKEQ. The trim removed 0 bases at V and 2 bases at J, leaving 7 bases unmatched. This CDR3 is built from 17 residues. The CDR3 DNA follows: TGTGCCAGCAGCCAAGAGGGTGTACTAGCGGGTCAAGAGACCCAGTACTTC. Its translation: CASSQEGVLAGQETQYF.